The 10 T cell receptor beta chains given below trace back to one sample, sequenced in a study of cytomegalovirus exposure and HLA in healthy donors. The PCR made use of 60 Vbeta and 13 Jbeta primers. TCRdb's table, derived via immunoSEQ multiplex PCR, lists solely in-frame clones and lacks some. The sample includes approximately 100,000 clones, about 75% seen only once; the top ten take roughly 5.9%. The sequenced sample consisted of PBMCs. These receptors all stem from a man aged 60-69 years in good health and CMV-seropositive.

The rearrangement links TRBV2 to TRBJ1-4; TRBD1 aligns across 9 bases. Germline V CDR1 and CDR2: SNHLY, FYNNEI. J gave up 7 bases and V 9 bases, and 6 bases lay outside the gene matches. The CDR3 runs to 13 residues. For the CDR3, the DNA is TGTGCCAGACAGGGGGCCCGCGGTGAAAAACTGTTTTTT. Translated: CARQGARGEKLFF.

The chain recombines TRBV14 with TRBJ2-3; D ambiguous. Deletions cut 1 base from V and 6 bases from J, with 8 bases between. Germline V lookup: CDR1 SGHDN, CDR2 FVKESK. This CDR3 is 13 amino acids long. The CDR3 region has the DNA TGTGCCAGCAGCCAAGGCTGGCCTGATACGCAGTATTTT. Translated: CASSQGWPDTQYF.

The chain is built from TRBV2 and TRBJ2-5; D is perhaps TRBD2 (7 bases). Germline V gene data show CDR1 as SNHLY and CDR2 as FYNNEI. With 10 bases removed from V and 5 bases from J, the gap between germline ends came to 23 bases. The CDR3 extends over 15 amino acids. CDR3 DNA sequence: TGTGCCACCAACGCTTTGGGGGGCGGGGGTGAGACCCAGTACTTC. Residues: CATNALGGGGETQYF. Complete variable domain (other parts from reference TRBV2 and TRBJ2-5): EPEVTQTPSHQVTQMGQEVILRCVPISNHLYFYWYRQILGQKVEFLVSFYNNEISEKSEIFDDQFSVERPDGSNFTLKIRSTKLEDSAMYFCATNALGGGGETQYFGPGTRLLVL.

This clone was found once. The chain links TRBV5-6 to TRBJ2-5; 7 bases match TRBD1. CDR1 is SGHDT, CDR2 YYEEEE, per germline. V trimming: 3 bases; J trimming: 4 bases; junction bases outside the gene matches: 3. This CDR3 has 13 amino acids. The CDR3 here is CASSSTGLETQYF. In DNA, the CDR3 is TGTGCCAGCAGCTCGACAGGGCTAGAGACCCAGTACTTC.

The chain is built from TRBV7-9 and TRBJ1-3, with 7 positions matching TRBD1. V shed 3 bases and J 4 bases; nucleotides not matched to a gene: 3. This CDR3 has 14 amino acids. Germline CDR1 and CDR2: SEHNR and FQNEAQ (reference sequence). In DNA, the CDR3 is TGTGCCAGCAGCTTCACAGGGGTCGGAAACACCATATATTTT. It translates to CASSFTGVGNTIYF.

V and J are TRBV10-1 and TRBJ2-7, with D perhaps TRBD1 (5 bases). This CDR3 is 12 amino acids long. V was cut by 5 bases and J by 2 bases, with 7 bases left in between. The germline V gene encodes CDR1 WNHNN and CDR2 SYGVQD (reference sequence). CDR3 sequence reads: CASSQGAYEQYF. CDR3 DNA: TGCGCCAGCAGTCAGGGCGCCTACGAGCAGTACTTC.

This rearrangement joins TRBV6-5 to TRBJ2-5; D unresolved. With 5 bases removed from V and 4 bases from J, the gap between germline ends came to 11 bases. From germline, CDR1 is MNHEY and CDR2 SVGAGI. CDR3 length: 13 residues. The CDR3 bases are TGTGCCAGCAGTCCGCGACTCCCAGAGACCCAGTACTTC. Encoded protein: CASSPRLPETQYF.

This sequence joins TRBV7-8 and TRBJ1-5; 7 nucleotides align to TRBD1. V lost 5 bases and J lost 3; bases outside the gene matches: 10. Germline V CDR1 and CDR2: SGHVS, FQNEAQ. This CDR3 is built from 16 residues. Here the CDR3 DNA reads TGTGCCAGCAGCCCCCTCGACAGGGATAACAATCAGCCCCAGCATTTT. It yields the protein CASSPLDRDNNQPQHF. The variable domain in full, with the rest retrieved from reference TRBV7-8 and TRBJ1-5, is GAGVSQSPRYKVAKRGQDVALRCDPISGHVSLFWYQQALGQGPEFLTYFQNEAQLDKSGLPSDRFFAERPEGSVSTLKIQRTQQEDSAVYLCASSPLDRDNNQPQHFGDGTRLSIL.

The chain joins TRBV19 to TRBJ2-5; tentatively, D is TRBD1 (6 bases). This CDR3 contains 15 residues. Between the trimmed V and J ends, which lost 7 bases and 0 bases, there was a span of 15 bases. CDR1 LNHDA and CDR2 SQIVND come from the germline V gene (reference sequence). The CDR3 region has the DNA TGTGCCAGTACACTGGGTCAGGGGTACCAAGAGACCCAGTACTTC. Residues: CASTLGQGYQETQYF.

The chain couples TRBV6-6 to TRBJ1-2; no firm D call. The CDR3 loop spans 12 amino acids. V gave up 2 bases and J gave up 8 bases, with 9 bases separating them. Germline V lookup: CDR1 MNHNY, CDR2 SVGAGI (reference sequence). CDR3 loop: CASSYGGEGYTF. CDR3 sequence (DNA): TGTGCCAGCAGTTACGGCGGCGAAGGCTACACCTTC.